The next 31 T cell receptor beta chains were all read from a single sample in a study of beta chain features in type 1 diabetes. Reverse transcription of all isolated RNA meant that expressed TCRB transcripts were sequenced. TCRdb's copy holds only in-frame clones and misses some; the assay was immunoSEQ multiplex PCR. Of under 400,000 clones in the sample, roughly 12% are singletons; the top ten hold 0.017%. Material for sequencing was naive CD4+ T cells from blood. Receptor source: a young man in good health.

This clone was observed a few times. This chain uses TRBV30 with TRBJ2-3, with no clear D. In germline, CDR1 is GTSNPN, CDR2 SVGIG (reference sequence). Trimming left V 0 bases short and J 4 bases short, with 5 bases between. The CDR3 is 12 amino acids. CDR3: CAWSVYSDTQYF. CDR3 nucleotides: TGTGCCTGGAGTGTATATTCAGATACGCAGTATTTT.

This clone showed up just a few times. The chain joins TRBV4-3 to TRBJ2-7, with 7 bases fitting TRBD1. Germline trimming cut 4 bases from V and 5 bases from J; bases unmatched to any gene: 11. CDR3 length: 15 amino acids. Germline V gene lookup returns CDR1 LGHNA and CDR2 YSLEER. The CDR3: CASSLEGQVWDEQYF. The CDR3 bases are TGCGCCAGCAGCCTAGAAGGACAGGTTTGGGACGAGCAGTACTTC.

The CDR3 nucleotides are TGTGCCAGCTCACCCCCCACTGGACAGGGGGGCTCCTACAATGAGCAGTTCTTC. Translation gives CASSPPTGQGGSYNEQFF. V is TRBV18 and J is TRBJ2-1, with 10 bases lining up with TRBD1. The CDR3 runs 18 residues. Germline CDR1 is KGHSH and CDR2 is LQKENI. J gave up 0 bases and V 3 bases, and 8 bases lay outside the gene matches.

This clone showed up just a few times. The chain has TRBV30 and TRBJ2-3, with TRBD1 as a possible D gene (6 bases). V dropped 2 bases and J dropped 9 bases, with 12 bases sitting between them. This CDR3 spans 12 amino acids. Germline CDR1 GTSNPN, CDR2 SVGIG (reference sequence). The CDR3 loop reads CAWSSTGLTQYF. CDR3 sequence (DNA): TGTGCCTGGAGTTCCACAGGGTTGACGCAGTATTTT.

The rearrangement links TRBV7-2 to TRBJ2-3; tentative D call: TRBD1 (5 bases). The CDR3 consists of 14 residues. CDR1 and CDR2 (germline): SGHTA, FQGNSA. Trimming shortened V by 5 bases and J by 2 bases, and 11 bases separated the two germline ends. The CDR3 nucleotides read TGTGCCAGCAGCCCAGGGATGACCACAGATACGCAGTATTTT. This gives the protein CASSPGMTTDTQYF.

The chain links TRBV4-3 to TRBJ2-3; TRBD1 agrees at 7 bases. Germline V gene data show CDR1 as LGHNA and CDR2 as YSLEER. The trim removed 4 bases at V and 4 bases at J, leaving 8 bases unmatched. This CDR3 is built from 15 residues. The CDR3 region has the DNA TGCGCCAGCAGCCCCAGGGACAGTAGAGCAGATACGCAGTATTTT. Protein: CASSPRDSRADTQYF.

Only a few counts were recorded for this clone. The chain combines TRBV28 with TRBJ2-5; D might be TRBD1 (6 bases). Germline-derived CDR1 and CDR2 are MDHEN and SYDVKM. CDR3 length: 13 amino acids. With 6 bases removed from V and 4 bases from J, the gap between germline ends came to 12 bases. CDR3 in amino acids: CASSQDRRETQYF. As DNA, the CDR3 is TGTGCCAGCAGCCAAGACAGGCGAGAGACCCAGTACTTC.

On this clone: The same CDR3 arises from other DNA sequences in this sample as well. The genes are TRBV10-3 and TRBJ2-3; 14 bases align to TRBD2. This CDR3 contains 15 residues. Per germline, CDR1 ENHRY and CDR2 SYGVKD. Germline trimming cut 6 bases from V and 3 bases from J; bases unmatched to any gene: 2. As DNA, the CDR3 is TGTGCCATCAGAGGGACTAGCGGGAGTACAGATACGCAGTATTTT. Protein sequence: CAIRGTSGSTDTQYF.

This clone was counted a few times. CDR3 sequence (DNA): TGCAGCGGCGGGGGATCGGCCCAAGCTTTCTTT. It yields the protein CSGGGSAQAFF. V usage is TRBV20-1 and J usage is TRBJ1-1, with a weak D call TRBD1 (5 bases). Per germline, CDR1 DFQATT and CDR2 SNEGSKA (reference sequence). This CDR3 is 11 amino acids long.

Only a few counts were recorded for this clone. The chain couples TRBV7-8 to TRBJ1-5; D possibly corresponds to TRBD1 (6 bases). The V gene's germline CDR1 is SGHVS and CDR2 FQNEAQ. There are 16 residues in the CDR3. V lost 6 bases and J lost 4, with 19 bases in between. The CDR3 spells CASSVSGGRVNQPQHF. The CDR3 DNA reads as TGTGCCAGCAGTGTCTCCGGGGGGCGGGTGAATCAGCCCCAGCATTTT.

This clone was seen just once. The chain recombines TRBV30 with TRBJ1-3; 9 bases are a match to TRBD1. After removal of 0 bases from V and 5 bases from J, the junction contained 5 bases not matched to a gene. The CDR3 extends over 15 amino acids. The V gene's germline CDR1 is GTSNPN and CDR2 SVGIG (reference sequence). This CDR3 is CAWSVRDRDRNTIYF. The CDR3 region has the DNA TGTGCCTGGAGTGTCCGGGACAGGGATCGAAACACCATATATTTT.

The chain joins TRBV5-1 to TRBJ2-3; 9 bases fit TRBD2. The trim removed 0 bases at V and 5 bases at J, leaving 4 bases unmatched. The CDR3 is 15 amino acids. Germline CDR1 reads SGHRS; CDR2 reads YFSETQ. Here the CDR3 reads CASSLERGAGDTQYF. Written as DNA, the CDR3 is TGCGCCAGCAGCTTGGAGCGGGGGGCCGGAGATACGCAGTATTTT. Variable domain in full (rest from reference TRBV5-1 and TRBJ2-3): KAGVTQTPRYLIKTRGQQVTLSCSPISGHRSVSWYQQTPGQGLQFLFEYFSETQRNKGNFPGRFSGRQFSNSRSEMNVSTLELGDSALYLCASSLERGAGDTQYFGPGTRLTVL.

V is TRBV6-5 and J is TRBJ1-1, with TRBD1 matching 8 bases. This CDR3 comprises 14 residues. Germline values: CDR1 MNHEY, CDR2 SVGAGI. Losses at the gene ends were 6 bases for V and 1 base for J; bases not matched to a gene: 4. In nucleotides, the CDR3 is TGTGCCAGCAGGTTAGACAGGGGGAACACTGAAGCTTTCTTT. Encoded protein: CASRLDRGNTEAFF.

The chain has TRBV29-1 and TRBJ1-2, with a weak D call TRBD1 (5 bases). Trimming cost V 7 bases and J 4 bases, with 13 bases left between them. The CDR3 consists of 12 residues. From germline, CDR1 is SQVTM and CDR2 ANQGSEA. This CDR3 reads CSADPGIYGYTF. The CDR3 nucleotides are TGCAGCGCTGACCCAGGGATCTATGGCTACACCTTC.

This CDR3 is CASSPGGRETQYF. CDR3 sequence (DNA): TGTGCCAGCAGCCCAGGGGGGCGAGAGACCCAGTACTTC. The J gene is TRBJ2-5, the V gene TRBV7-9; TRBD1 is a possible D gene (7 bases). With 5 bases removed from V and 4 bases from J, the gap between germline ends came to 11 bases. Looked up from germline, CDR1 is SEHNR and CDR2 is FQNEAQ (reference sequence). The CDR3 has 13 residues. The whole variable domain, remainder taken from reference TRBV7-9 and TRBJ2-5, is DTGVSQNPRHKITKRGQNVTFRCDPISEHNRLYWYRQTLGQGPEFLTYFQNEAQLEKSRLLSDRFSAERPKGSFSTLEIQRTEQGDSAMYLCASSPGGRETQYFGPGTRLLVL.

The table lists this clone with a few counts. The chain recombines TRBV28 with TRBJ2-5; D may be TRBD1 (6 bases). Germline V gives CDR1 MDHEN, CDR2 SYDVKM. V was shortened by 6 bases and J by 3 bases, with 17 bases between the two germline ends. This CDR3 contains 15 residues. The CDR3 loop reads CASSLLGAREETQYF. DNA for the CDR3: TGTGCCAGCAGCTTGTTGGGGGCGCGGGAAGAGACCCAGTACTTC. Full variable domain (rest looked up from reference TRBV28 and TRBJ2-5): DVKVTQSSRYLVKRTGEKVFLECVQDMDHENMFWYRQDPGLGLRLIYFSYDVKMKEKGDIPEGYSVSREKKERFSLILESASTNQTSMYLCASSLLGAREETQYFGPGTRLLVL.

The chain couples TRBV4-3 to TRBJ1-2, with TRBD1 as a possible D gene (6 bases). This CDR3 contains 13 residues. V was shortened by 1 base and J by 8 bases, with 11 bases between the two germline ends. CDR1 and CDR2 from the germline V gene are LGHNA and YSLEER. CDR3 amino acids: CASSQGRQGGYTF. CDR3 DNA: TGCGCCAGCAGCCAAGGCCGCCAGGGGGGCTACACCTTC.

This clone was seen a few times. The CDR3 region has the DNA TGCGCCACCGGACTAGCGGGACGAGATACGCAGTATTTT. Amino acids: CATGLAGRDTQYF. This rearrangement joins TRBV5-1 to TRBJ2-3, with 12 bases identical to TRBD2. The CDR3 extends over 13 amino acids. Trimming cost V 9 bases and J 5 bases; bases outside gene matches: 4. The germline gives CDR1 SGHRS, CDR2 YFSETQ.

This clone has just a few counts. The chain carries TRBV30 and TRBJ1-2; 9 bases line up with TRBD1. The CDR3 totals 15 residues. Germline trimming cut 3 bases from V and 7 bases from J; bases unmatched to any gene: 12. Germline V CDR1 and CDR2: GTSNPN, SVGIG (reference sequence). Here the CDR3 DNA reads TGTGCCTGGAGGCTCCGGGACAGGGTTTTCGGTGGCTACACCTTC. It translates to CAWRLRDRVFGGYTF.

The V call is TRBV28, the J call TRBJ2-7; 15 bases align to TRBD2. Germline values: CDR1 MDHEN, CDR2 SYDVKM. With 5 bases clipped from V and 9 bases from J, the junction kept 5 bases outside the gene matches. The CDR3 is made up of 14 amino acids. CDR3 region: CASSRTSGGARQYF. In DNA, the CDR3 is TGTGCCAGCAGTCGGACTAGCGGGGGGGCCCGGCAGTACTTC.

CDR3 loop: CATSRDRTGYEQYF. As DNA, the CDR3 is TGTGCCACCAGCAGAGATAGGACTGGCTACGAGCAGTACTTC. The V and J genes are TRBV15 and TRBJ2-7; D is possibly TRBD2 (5 bases). The germline CDR1 and CDR2 sequences are LNHNV and YYDKDF (reference sequence). CDR3 length equals 14 residues. V lost 0 bases to trimming and J lost 3 bases, with 9 bases between them. Complete variable domain (other parts from reference TRBV15 and TRBJ2-7): DAMVIQNPRYQVTQFGKPVTLSCSQTLNHNVMYWYQQKSSQAPKLLFHYYDKDFNNEADTPDNFQSRRPNTSFCFLDIRSPGLGDTAMYLCATSRDRTGYEQYFGPGTRLTVT.

This clone was detected only a few times. J is TRBJ1-1 and V is TRBV6-5, with D tentatively TRBD1 (5 bases). V was shortened by 0 bases and J by 3 bases, with 14 bases between the two germline ends. The CDR3 has 16 residues. Germline CDR1 and CDR2: MNHEY and SVGAGI. In nucleotides, the CDR3 is TGTGCCAGCAGTTACTCGAGTGCAGGGAAGGACACTGAAGCTTTCTTT. Its translation is CASSYSSAGKDTEAFF.

This chain uses TRBV5-1 with TRBJ1-1; the D is unclear. V was shortened by 4 bases and J by 2 bases, with 9 bases between the two germline ends. In germline, CDR1 is SGHRS, CDR2 YFSETQ. This CDR3 contains 13 residues. CDR3 nucleotides: TGCGCCAGCAGCGCTCAGGTAAACACTGAAGCTTTCTTT. Translating gives CASSAQVNTEAFF.

V and J are TRBV11-2 and TRBJ1-5, with 8 positions matching TRBD1. V lost 6 bases, J lost 5 bases, and 6 bases stayed unmatched. This CDR3 is 14 amino acids long. Germline V lookup: CDR1 SGHAT, CDR2 FQNNGV. The CDR3 is CASSRGQGDQPQHF. In nucleotides, the CDR3 is TGTGCCAGCAGTAGAGGACAGGGCGATCAGCCCCAGCATTTT.

The table lists this clone with a few counts. This rearrangement joins TRBV28 to TRBJ2-3; 9 bases fit TRBD1. This CDR3 is built from 15 residues. V trimming: 6 bases; J trimming: 1 base; junction bases outside the gene matches: 5. Germline values: CDR1 MDHEN, CDR2 SYDVKM. The CDR3 sequence: CASSTGGAGTDTQYF. The CDR3 DNA reads TGTGCCAGCAGCACAGGGGGCGCCGGCACAGATACGCAGTATTTT. Complete variable domain (other parts from reference TRBV28 and TRBJ2-3): DVKVTQSSRYLVKRTGEKVFLECVQDMDHENMFWYRQDPGLGLRLIYFSYDVKMKEKGDIPEGYSVSREKKERFSLILESASTNQTSMYLCASSTGGAGTDTQYFGPGTRLTVL.

The chain combines TRBV5-4 with TRBJ2-7; TRBD1 agrees at 7 bases. Germline CDR1 SGHNT, CDR2 YYREEE (reference sequence). CDR3 size: 13 residues. The junction had 7 bases not matched to a gene; V was cut back by 4 bases and J by 6 bases. CDR3 region: CASSTKTGFEQYF. Written as DNA, the CDR3 is TGTGCCAGCAGCACCAAGACAGGGTTCGAGCAGTACTTC.

Turning to this clone: This same CDR3 is encoded by further DNA sequences in the sample. V gene TRBV6-5 combines with J gene TRBJ1-2; the match to TRBD1 covers 9 bases. Germline loops: CDR1 MNHEY, CDR2 SVGAGI. This CDR3 has 15 amino acids. With 3 bases clipped from V and 2 bases from J, the junction kept 4 bases outside the gene matches. CDR3 protein: CASSYSGTGNYGYTF. DNA of the CDR3: TGTGCCAGCAGTTATTCCGGGACAGGGAACTATGGCTACACCTTC.

This clone has only a few counts. The rearrangement links TRBV9 to TRBJ2-2; 7 bases line up with TRBD1. The CDR3 sequence is 14 residues long. The J segment lost 15 bases and the V segment lost 3 bases, leaving 14 bases of the junction unmatched. Germline loops: CDR1 SGDLS, CDR2 YYNGEE. The CDR3 spells CASSAEWTDRKMFF. CDR3 sequence (DNA): TGTGCCAGCAGCGCAGAATGGACGGACAGGAAAATGTTTTTT.

The chain employs TRBV5-1 and TRBJ2-4; 7 bases are shared with TRBD1. Germline V gene data show CDR1 as SGHRS and CDR2 as YFSETQ. With 1 base clipped from V and 4 bases from J, the junction kept 2 bases outside the gene matches. The CDR3 is made up of 14 amino acids. In nucleotides, the CDR3 is TGCGCCAGCAGCTTGTTGGGACAGAAAAACATTCAGTACTTC. Translating it yields CASSLLGQKNIQYF.

The chain couples TRBV10-3 to TRBJ2-7; 10 bases are shared with TRBD1. Trimming at V came to 6 bases and at J to 5 bases, leaving 7 bases not matched to a gene. The length of the CDR3 is 14 residues. Germline V gene lookup returns CDR1 ENHRY and CDR2 SYGVKD. CDR3 in DNA: TGTGCCATCAGGGGGGACAGGGGACCCAACGAGCAGTACTTC. It is translated as CAIRGDRGPNEQYF.

This sequence joins TRBV4-1 and TRBJ1-1, with a tentative D call TRBD1 (5 bases). The ends were cut back, 0 bases at V and 8 bases at J, with 10 bases in the middle. The germline gives CDR1 MGHRA, CDR2 YSYEKL. This CDR3 has 13 amino acids. CDR3 region: CASSQEHRGEAFF. The DNA of the CDR3 is TGCGCCAGCAGCCAAGAACATCGGGGGGAAGCTTTCTTT.